This record covers a single TCR beta chain. Its antigen is currently not known. Base qualities were left out, and no much larger clone turns up one base away. Library creation used the immunoSEQ multiplex PCR assay. Here the immuneACCESS table is served through TCRdb, limited to in-frame sequences with V and J called. Missing clones are a known gap in these copies; in checked studies unresolved V genes cover under half, and the rest lacks a known reason. Within this sample are 95,000 to 100,000 clones, with roughly 95% of them counted one time only. The ten biggest clones cover 0.2% to 0.25% of the sample. After removal of 7 bases from V and 4 bases from J, the junction retains 9 bases not matched to a gene. The germline V gene (reference sequence) sets CDR1 to LNHDA and CDR2 to SQIVND. The CDR3 goes from the cysteine to the phenylalanine over 14 residues. Only the CDR3 DNA stays, 42 bases, in frame from base 1.

This sample was taken from a study of technical replicates of blood from a few donors (dated by TCRdb to 2017 to 2019). Sequencing input: T cells isolated from PBMCs. The source is a human donor in good health. The V gene is TRBV19 and the J gene is TRBJ1-2; TRBD1 lines up with 7 middle nucleotides. The DNA sequence is TGTGCCAGTAAGAGAACAGGGGAGGTCTATGGCTACACCTTC. It translates to CASKRTGEVYGYTF.